This T cell receptor (beta chain) was sequenced for a study of blood T cell repertoires in COVID-19. On the study more broadly: Material from acute and convalescent COVID-19 was sourced from the United States, Italy and Spain.

Under the authors' procedure: Counts of nucleated cells, estimated from reference gene primer amplification, were obtained. Some clones are missing from TCRdb's copy, which holds only in-frame ones; the method was immunoSEQ multiplex PCR. That table is the source of V, J and clone size, and D and trimming were worked out from the DNA. This repertoire shows 130,000 to 150,000 clones, around nine tenths found once; its top ten account for 2.3%. V lost 5 bases to trimming and J lost 1 base, with 14 bases between them. The germline V gene has CDR1 SGHTA and CDR2 FQGNSA. This CDR3 is 15 amino acids long. This receptor was identified in a human donor in a cohort sampled during active COVID-19. Sequenced input: peripheral blood. The rearrangement links TRBV7-2 to TRBJ1-1, with D unresolved. The DNA for the CDR3 is TGTGCCAGCAGCACCGAAATGGCTTGGAACACTGAAGCTTTCTTT. Translating it yields CASSTEMAWNTEAFF. Combining the CDR3 with reference TRBV7-2 and TRBJ1-1 gives the whole variable domain GAGVSQSPSNKVTEKGKDVELRCDPISGHTALYWYRQSLGQGLEFLIYFQGNSAPDKSGLPSDRFSAERTGGSVSTLTIQRTQQEDSAVYLCASSTEMAWNTEAFFGQGTRLTVV.